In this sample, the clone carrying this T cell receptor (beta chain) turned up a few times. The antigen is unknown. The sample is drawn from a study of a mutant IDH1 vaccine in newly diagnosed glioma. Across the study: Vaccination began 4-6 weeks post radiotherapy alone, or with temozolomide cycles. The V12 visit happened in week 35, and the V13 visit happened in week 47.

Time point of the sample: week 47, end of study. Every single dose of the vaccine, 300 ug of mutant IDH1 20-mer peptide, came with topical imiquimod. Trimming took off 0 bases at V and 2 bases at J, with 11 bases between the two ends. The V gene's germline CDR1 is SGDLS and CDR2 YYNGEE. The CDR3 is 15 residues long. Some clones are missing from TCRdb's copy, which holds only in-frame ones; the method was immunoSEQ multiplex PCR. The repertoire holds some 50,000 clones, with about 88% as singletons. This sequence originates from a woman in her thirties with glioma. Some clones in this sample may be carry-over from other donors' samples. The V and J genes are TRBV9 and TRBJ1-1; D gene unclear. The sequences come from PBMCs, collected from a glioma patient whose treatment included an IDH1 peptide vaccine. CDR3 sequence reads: CASSVAGGFNTEAFF. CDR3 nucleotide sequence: TGTGCCAGCAGCGTAGCTGGCGGGTTCAACACTGAAGCTTTCTTT.